The entry below describes one T cell receptor (beta chain). These data originate in a study of blood T cell repertoires in COVID-19. Study at large: The United States, Italy and Spain supplied acute and convalescent COVID-19 samples. From T cells, B-cell-depleted T cells, or PBMCs came the material, which was cDNA or gDNA.

Generated by immunoSEQ multiplex PCR, the TCRdb table keeps only in-frame clones and is missing some. Of about 350,000 clones in the sample, roughly 90% were seen once. The Seattle site enrolled patients during active infection and followed them longitudinally. The sample was peripheral blood. This receptor was taken from a woman aged 60 to 75 with COVID-19, enrolled during active disease.

CDR3 residues: CASSPGGGRVSEQYF. DNA for the CDR3: TGTGCCAGCAGCCCTGGGGGGGGGCGCGTCTCCGAGCAGTACTTC. The V and J genes are TRBV7-9 and TRBJ2-7; the D gene is possibly TRBD2 (7 bases). The germline CDR1 and CDR2 sequences are SEHNR and FQNEAQ (reference sequence). V was trimmed by 5 bases and J by 6 bases, leaving 20 bases between them. The CDR3 totals 15 residues.